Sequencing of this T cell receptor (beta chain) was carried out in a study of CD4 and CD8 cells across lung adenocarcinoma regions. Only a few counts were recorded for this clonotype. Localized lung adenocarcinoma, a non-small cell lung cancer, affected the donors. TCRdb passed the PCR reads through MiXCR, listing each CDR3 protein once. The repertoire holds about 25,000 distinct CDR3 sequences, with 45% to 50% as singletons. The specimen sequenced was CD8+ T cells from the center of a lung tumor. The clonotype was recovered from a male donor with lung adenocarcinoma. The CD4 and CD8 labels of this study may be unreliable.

The CDR3 DNA sequence: TGTGCCAGCAGTGACACCTCCGGGACAGCATACAATGAGCAGTTCTTC. Translated, it gives CASSDTSGTAYNEQFF. This rearrangement joins TRBV6-1 to TRBJ2-1; TRBD1 aligns across 7 bases. Germline CDR1 and CDR2: MNHNS and SASEGT. The CDR3 runs to 16 residues. J was trimmed by 4 bases and V by 3 bases; bases with no gene match: 9.